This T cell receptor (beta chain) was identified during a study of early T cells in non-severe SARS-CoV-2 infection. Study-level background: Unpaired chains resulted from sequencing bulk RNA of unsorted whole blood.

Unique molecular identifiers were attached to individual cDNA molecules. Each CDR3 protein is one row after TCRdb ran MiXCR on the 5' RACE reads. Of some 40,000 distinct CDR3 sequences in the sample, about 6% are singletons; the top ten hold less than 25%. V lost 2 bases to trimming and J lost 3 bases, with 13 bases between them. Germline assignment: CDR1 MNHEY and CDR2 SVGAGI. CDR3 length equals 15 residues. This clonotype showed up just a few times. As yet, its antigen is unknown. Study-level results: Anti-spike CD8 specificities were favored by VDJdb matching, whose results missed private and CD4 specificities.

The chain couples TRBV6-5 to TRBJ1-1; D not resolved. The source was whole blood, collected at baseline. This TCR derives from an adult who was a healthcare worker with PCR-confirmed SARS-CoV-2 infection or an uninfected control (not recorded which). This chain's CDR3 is CASSYRQTTDTEAFF. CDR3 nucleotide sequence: TGTGCCAGCAGTTACCGCCAGACGACCGACACTGAAGCTTTCTTT.